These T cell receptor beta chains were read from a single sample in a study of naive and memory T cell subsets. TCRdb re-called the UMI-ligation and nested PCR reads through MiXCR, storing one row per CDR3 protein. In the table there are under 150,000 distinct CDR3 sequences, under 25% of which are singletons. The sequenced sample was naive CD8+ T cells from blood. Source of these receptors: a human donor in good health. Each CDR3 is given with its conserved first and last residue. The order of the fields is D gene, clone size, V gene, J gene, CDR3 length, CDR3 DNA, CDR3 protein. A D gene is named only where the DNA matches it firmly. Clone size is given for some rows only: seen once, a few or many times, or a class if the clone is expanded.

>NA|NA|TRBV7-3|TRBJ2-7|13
TGTGCCAGCGCTTTTGGGGGAGCGGACGAGCAGTACTTC
CASAFGGADEQYF
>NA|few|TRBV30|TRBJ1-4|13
TGTGCCTGGACAACGGGTACTAATGAAAAACTGTTTTTT
CAWTTGTNEKLFF
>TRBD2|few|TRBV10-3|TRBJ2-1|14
TGTGCCATCAGTGCAGGCGGGGGGAACAATGAGCAGTTCTTC
CAISAGGGNNEQFF
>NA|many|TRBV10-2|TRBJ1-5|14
TGCGCCAGCAGCGCAGGTCCAGGGGAGCAGCCCCAGCATTTT
CASSAGPGEQPQHF
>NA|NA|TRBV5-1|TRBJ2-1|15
TGCGCCAGCAGCTTGGCCAAGGGAATTCGCAATGAGCAGTTCTTC
CASSLAKGIRNEQFF
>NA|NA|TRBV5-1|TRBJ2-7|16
TGCGCCAGCAGCTCGAGGGGGGGACTACCCATCTACGAGCAGTACTTC
CASSSRGGLPIYEQYF
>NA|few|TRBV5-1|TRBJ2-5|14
TGCGCCAGCAGCTTGGGACAGCCTCAAGAGACCCAGTACTTC
CASSLGQPQETQYF
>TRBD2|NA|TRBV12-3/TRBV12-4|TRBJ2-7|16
TGTGCCAGCAGTTCCCTAGGACTAGCGCGATCTTACGAGCAGTACTTC
CASSSLGLARSYEQYF
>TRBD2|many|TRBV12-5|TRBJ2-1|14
TGTGCTACCACCGGGACTAGCGGAGACAATGAGCAGTTCTTC
CATTGTSGDNEQFF
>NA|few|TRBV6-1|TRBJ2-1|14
TGTGCCAGCAGTGAAGCGCGGGCCTACAATGAGCAGTTCTTC
CASSEARAYNEQFF
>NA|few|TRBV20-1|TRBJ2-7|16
TGCAGTGCTACTTACTTCCGGCGGACTGCCTCCTACGAGCAGTACTTC
CSATYFRRTASYEQYF
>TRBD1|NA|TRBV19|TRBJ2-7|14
TGTGCCAGTAGTCTGTGGACAGGGCTGGACGAGCAGTACTTC
CASSLWTGLDEQYF
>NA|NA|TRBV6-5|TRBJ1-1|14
TGTGCCAGCAGTATCCTCCTGGGGAACACTGAAGCTTTCTTT
CASSILLGNTEAFF
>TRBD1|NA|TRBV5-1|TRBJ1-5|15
TGCGCCAGCAGCTTGATAGGGGGCGACAATCAGCCCCAGCATTTT
CASSLIGGDNQPQHF
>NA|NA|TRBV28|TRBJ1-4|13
TGTGCCAGCAGTTTGCCAGGGGAAGAAAAACTGTTTTTT
CASSLPGEEKLFF
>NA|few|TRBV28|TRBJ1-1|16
TGTGCCAGCAGTTTAGTGACGGAAAACGTAAACACTGAAGCTTTCTTT
CASSLVTENVNTEAFF
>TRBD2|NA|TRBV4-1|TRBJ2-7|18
TGCGCCAGCAGCCAAGACCCCGGGGGACTAGCGGGAGCCTACGAGCAGTACTTC
CASSQDPGGLAGAYEQYF
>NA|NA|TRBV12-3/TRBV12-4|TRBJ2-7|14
TGTGCCAGCAGTTTAGGGCCAATGGTAGACGAGCAGTACTTC
CASSLGPMVDEQYF
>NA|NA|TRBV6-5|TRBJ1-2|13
TGTGCCAGCAGTCAGGGACCGGGAGATGGCTACACCTTC
CASSQGPGDGYTF
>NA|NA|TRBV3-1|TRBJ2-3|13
TGTGCCAGCAGCCAAGATCGGGCAGATACGCAGTATTTT
CASSQDRADTQYF
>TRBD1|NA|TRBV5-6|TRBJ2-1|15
TGTGCCAGCAGCCGCCCGGGACAGGGGGCAGGTGAGCAGTTCTTC
CASSRPGQGAGEQFF
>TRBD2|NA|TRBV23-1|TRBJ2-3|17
TGCGCCAGCAGTCACTGGACTAGCGGGAACTTGGCAGATACGCAGTATTTT
CASSHWTSGNLADTQYF
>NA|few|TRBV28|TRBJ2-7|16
TGTGCCAGCAGTTTAGACCGGTTCAGGGGGGATGGCGAGCAGTACTTC
CASSLDRFRGDGEQYF
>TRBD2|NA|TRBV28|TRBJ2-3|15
TGTGCCAGCAGTCCACTAGCGGGAGCGGCAGATACGCAGTATTTT
CASSPLAGAADTQYF
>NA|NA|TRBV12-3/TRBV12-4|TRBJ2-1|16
TGTGCCAGCAGTTTGCGCCCTCTTTTAGAAACTGGTGAGCAGTTCTTC
CASSLRPLLETGEQFF
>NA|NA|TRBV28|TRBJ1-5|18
TGTGCCAGCAGTTTAGTCGGTGCGGCAGAATATAGCAATCAGCCCCAGCATTTT
CASSLVGAAEYSNQPQHF
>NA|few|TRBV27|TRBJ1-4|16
TGTGCCAGCAGTTTATTCCCGGACGGCCGGAATGAAAAACTGTTTTTT
CASSLFPDGRNEKLFF
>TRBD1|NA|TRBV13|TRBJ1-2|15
TGTGCCAGCAGCTTAGCCCCCGGAGGGGGCGGTGGCTACACCTTC
CASSLAPGGGGGYTF
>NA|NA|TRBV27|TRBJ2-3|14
TGTGCCAGCAGGCTACAGGGACCCGCAGATACGCAGTATTTT
CASRLQGPADTQYF
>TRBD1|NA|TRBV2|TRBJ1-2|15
TGTGCCAGCAGCGAGGACAGGGCTTTTGCTTATGGCTACACCTTC
CASSEDRAFAYGYTF
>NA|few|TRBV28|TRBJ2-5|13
TGTGCCAGCAGTCCGGACATTAAAGAGACCCAGTACTTC
CASSPDIKETQYF
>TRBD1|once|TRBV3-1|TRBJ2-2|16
TGTGCCAGCAGCCGTGTCAGGGGGACGGACACCGGGGAGCTGTTTTTT
CASSRVRGTDTGELFF
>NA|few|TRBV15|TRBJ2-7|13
TGTGCCACCAGCAGAGCGACAGGCTACGAGCAGTACTTC
CATSRATGYEQYF
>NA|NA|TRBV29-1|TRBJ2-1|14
TGCAGCGTTCGACTAGCAGGGGGTTACAATGAGCAGTTCTTC
CSVRLAGGYNEQFF
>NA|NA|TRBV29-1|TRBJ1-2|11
TGCAGCGTGCGGGCCCATAATGGCTACACCTTC
CSVRAHNGYTF
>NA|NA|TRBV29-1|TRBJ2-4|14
TGCAGCGTTACCTGGACCGGGGTTAATTACATTCAGTACTTC
CSVTWTGVNYIQYF
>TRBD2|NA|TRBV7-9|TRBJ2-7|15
TGTGCCAGCAGCGGTAGCGGGAGGGGAACCTACGAGCAGTACTTC
CASSGSGRGTYEQYF
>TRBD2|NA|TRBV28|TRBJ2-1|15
TGTGCCAGCATCCCCGAGGGGCTAGCGGGCGATGAGCAGTTCTTC
CASIPEGLAGDEQFF
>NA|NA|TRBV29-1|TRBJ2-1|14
TGCAGCGGGAACCGGGACTCCAACGACAATGAGCAGTTCTTC
CSGNRDSNDNEQFF
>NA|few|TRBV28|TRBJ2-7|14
TGTGCCAGCAGTTTCCGGCCGAGCTCCTACGAGCAGTACTTC
CASSFRPSSYEQYF
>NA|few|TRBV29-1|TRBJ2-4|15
TGCAGCCCTATGAGACTAGGACTAGCCAAAAACATTCAGTACTTC
CSPMRLGLAKNIQYF